The 16 T cell receptor beta chains below all came from one sample that was sequenced in a study of T cell repertoires in ileal Crohn's disease (dated by TCRdb to between 2017 and 2020). Library creation used the immunoSEQ multiplex PCR assay. TCRdb retrieved this table from immuneACCESS and kept in-frame rearrangements only. Not all clones are present; in checked studies, unresolved V genes account for under half, and no reason is known for the remainder. This sample holds around 15,000 clones; under 80% were observed only once. 5.3% of the sample goes to the ten largest clones. The sequencing sample was made of ileal tissue. These receptors were obtained from an adult with Crohn's disease.

The chain uses TRBV18 and TRBJ2-2; the match to TRBD2 covers 10 bases. Germline V gene sequence: CDR1 KGHSH, CDR2 LQKENI. CDR3 length equals 17 residues. The V gene end was trimmed by 3 bases and the J gene end by 6 bases; junction bases not matched to a gene: 10. As DNA, the CDR3 is TGTGCCAGCTCACCGCTCAGAAGCGGGAGGGCAGCCGGGGAGCTGTTTTTT. It specifies CASSPLRSGRAAGELFF.

This sequence joins TRBV19 and TRBJ2-3; 16 bases fit TRBD2. Per the germline V gene, CDR1 is LNHDA and CDR2 is SQIVND (reference sequence). The CDR3 runs to 15 residues. V lost 10 bases, J lost 8 bases, and 9 bases stayed unmatched. DNA for the CDR3: TGTGCCAATACAGGGACTAGCGGGGGGGCCGGTACGCAGTATTTT. Translating gives CANTGTSGGAGTQYF.

The chain carries TRBV30 and TRBJ1-3; D not certain. The CDR3 totals 12 residues. CDR1 is GTSNPN and CDR2 is SVGIG in the germline V gene (reference sequence). Deletions cut 4 bases from V and 1 base from J, with 5 bases between. Here the CDR3 reads CAWTLSGNTIYF. Written as DNA, the CDR3 is TGTGCCTGGACCTTGTCTGGAAACACCATATATTTT.

The V gene is TRBV6-1, the J gene TRBJ2-2, with 9 nucleotides matching TRBD1. Trimming at V came to 5 bases and at J to 3 bases, leaving 1 base not matched to a gene. The CDR3 runs to 14 residues. Germline V lookup: CDR1 MNHNS, CDR2 SASEGT. The CDR3 region is CASSRTGDTGELFF. The CDR3 nucleotides read TGTGCCAGCAGTAGGACAGGGGACACCGGGGAGCTGTTTTTT.

The chain employs TRBV18 and TRBJ1-2; D is possibly TRBD1 (5 bases). With 5 bases removed from V and 4 bases from J, the gap between germline ends came to 8 bases. CDR1 and CDR2 (germline): KGHSH, LQKENI. The CDR3 spans 12 residues. The CDR3 DNA follows: TGTGCCAGCTCAGCTGACAGCTATGGCTACACCTTC. It yields the protein CASSADSYGYTF. Variable domain in full (rest from reference TRBV18 and TRBJ1-2): NAGVMQNPRHLVRRRGQEARLRCSPMKGHSHVYWYRQLPEEGLKFMVYLQKENIIDESGMPKERFSAEFPKEGPSILRIQQVVRGDSAAYFCASSADSYGYTFGSGTRLTVV.

This clone was recorded only once. The V call is TRBV28, the J call TRBJ1-1, with 7 bases aligning to TRBD1. Per the germline V gene, CDR1 is MDHEN and CDR2 is SYDVKM. This CDR3 has 12 residues. With V trimmed by 7 bases and J by 10 bases, 9 bases remained unmatched. For the CDR3, the DNA is TGTGCCAGCAACAGGGGTTTCTTGCTAGCTTTCTTT. The encoded protein is CASNRGFLLAFF.

This clone was observed once. The V and J genes are TRBV7-2 and TRBJ1-6, with 9 nucleotides matching TRBD1. CDR1 SGHTA and CDR2 FQGNSA come from the germline V gene. There are 15 residues in the CDR3. Unmatched junction bases numbered 5, after V lost 5 bases and J lost 6 bases. The CDR3 region is CASSLMGQGNSPLHF. CDR3 in DNA: TGTGCCAGCAGCCTCATGGGACAGGGTAATTCACCCCTCCACTTT.

The chain is built from TRBV6-1 and TRBJ1-2, with D perhaps matching TRBD1 (6 bases). Germline V gene data show CDR1 as MNHNS and CDR2 as SASEGT. This CDR3 is 14 amino acids long. The germline V and J ends were trimmed by 1 base and 7 bases, with 13 bases remaining between them. The CDR3 nucleotides are TGTGCCAGCAGTGAAGGTCAGGGGTGGGGTGGCTACACCTTC. Its protein product is CASSEGQGWGGYTF.

Only a few counts were recorded for this clone. The genes are TRBV14 and TRBJ2-5; no clear D gene. With the DNA end fitting TRBJ2-7 better, the J assignment may be wrong. The CDR3 sequence is 12 residues long. Germline V lookup: CDR1 SGHDN, CDR2 FVKESK. The CDR3 protein is CASSQDFHEQYF. DNA for the CDR3: TGTGCCAGCAGCCAAGATTTCCACGAGCAGTACTTC.

The V call is TRBV30, the J call TRBJ2-3; no clear D. The CDR3 is made up of 14 amino acids. From germline, CDR1 is GTSNPN and CDR2 SVGIG (reference sequence). V lost 2 bases, J lost 2 bases, and 11 bases lay in between. The chain's CDR3 is CAWSFAYHTDTQYF. The CDR3 region has the DNA TGTGCCTGGAGTTTTGCCTACCACACAGATACGCAGTATTTT.

The J gene is TRBJ2-7, the V gene TRBV5-1; D possibly corresponds to TRBD1 (6 bases). Trimming removed 0 bases at V and 6 bases at J, with 13 bases between. The CDR3 runs 14 residues. The germline V gene has CDR1 SGHRS and CDR2 YFSETQ. The CDR3 spells CASSLGQESREQYF. The CDR3 coding sequence is TGCGCCAGCAGCTTGGGACAGGAGAGCCGCGAGCAGTACTTC.

This clone was seen more than once but under ten times. This specimen includes other DNA sequences encoding the same CDR3. The V gene is TRBV27, the J gene TRBJ1-2, with 7 bases lining up with TRBD1. In germline, CDR1 is MNHEY, CDR2 SMNVEV (reference sequence). J lost 2 bases, V lost 6 bases, and 3 bases had no gene match. CDR3 length equals 13 residues. For the CDR3, the DNA is TGTGCCAGCAGCCTGGGACAGAACTATGGCTACACCTTC. Translation: CASSLGQNYGYTF.

The chain joins TRBV29-1 to TRBJ2-4; 15 bases match TRBD2. Trimming cost V 8 bases and J 1 base; bases outside gene matches: 6. Per the germline V gene, CDR1 is SQVTM and CDR2 is ANQGSEA. The CDR3 extends over 16 amino acids. The CDR3 spells CSPGTSGRSAKNIQYF. In DNA, the CDR3 is TGCAGCCCCGGGACTAGCGGGAGGTCGGCCAAAAACATTCAGTACTTC.

The chain joins TRBV18 to TRBJ2-3; D is perhaps TRBD2 (6 bases). There are 14 residues in the CDR3. Between the trimmed V and J ends, which lost 3 bases and 2 bases, there was a span of 9 bases. Per the germline V gene, CDR1 is KGHSH and CDR2 is LQKENI. CDR3 sequence reads: CASSPGGFTDTQYF. CDR3 DNA: TGTGCCAGCTCACCGGGGGGTTTCACAGATACGCAGTATTTT.

This chain connects TRBV18 to TRBJ1-3; maybe TRBD1 (5 bases). This CDR3 has 15 amino acids. V dropped 2 bases and J dropped 0 bases, with 8 bases sitting between them. Looked up from germline, CDR1 is KGHSH and CDR2 is LQKENI. DNA for the CDR3: TGTGCCAGCTCACCAACAGGCCTCTCTGGAAACACCATATATTTT. Residues: CASSPTGLSGNTIYF.

The CDR3 nucleotides read TGCGCCAGCAGCTGGGGGACTATCTACAATGAGCAGTTCTTC. It translates to CASSWGTIYNEQFF. The rearrangement uses TRBV5-1 and TRBJ2-1; 7 bases map to TRBD2. The germline CDR1 and CDR2 sequences are SGHRS and YFSETQ. The CDR3 contains 14 residues. V dropped 3 bases and J dropped 3; count of bases not matched to a gene: 3.